Below, one T cell receptor beta chain is given with its context. Antigen: not known. The data derive from a study of cytomegalovirus exposure and HLA in healthy donors. Study-level findings and limits: Cytomegalovirus-associated TCR beta chains were listed, numbering 150 to 200.

Germline V gene data show CDR1 as SNHLY and CDR2 as FYNNEI. The CDR3 has 14 residues. Unmatched junction bases numbered 3, after V lost 4 bases and J lost 3 bases. Primers included in the PCR were 60 Vbeta and 13 Jbeta primers. Profiling relied on immunoSEQ multiplex PCR, and the TCRdb table lists in-frame clones only, not all of them. The table includes 100,000 to 150,000 clones, roughly four fifths detected once. Sequencing was performed on PBMCs. This clonotype was obtained from a female donor in good health and CMV-seropositive. The chain employs TRBV2 and TRBJ1-2, with TRBD1 matching over 9 bases. CDR3 loop: CASSVGQGYYGYTF. CDR3 nucleotide sequence: TGTGCCAGCAGTGTTGGACAGGGGTACTATGGCTACACCTTC.